The 24 T cell receptor beta chains presented below share a single source sample, sequenced in a study of OX40 agonist ivuxolimab in advanced cancers. Profiling relied on immunoSEQ multiplex PCR, and the TCRdb table lists in-frame clones only, not all of them. The sample yields approximately 60,000 clones, approximately 83% seen once. This sample comprised CD4+ or CD8+ T cells sorted from blood, obtained in a trial of the OX40 agonist ivuxolimab. These TCRs come from an adult with an advanced solid tumor such as melanoma, head and neck, liver or kidney cancer.

This clone has a single count. CDR3 sequence reads: CARTGPPRDQYF. CDR3 DNA sequence: TGTGCCAGGACAGGGCCTCCAAGAGACCAGTACTTC. The chain combines TRBV6-9 with TRBJ2-5; 7 bases line up with TRBD1. The CDR3 sequence is 12 residues long. Germline V gives CDR1 MNHGY, CDR2 SVAAGI. V gave up 9 bases and J gave up 10 bases; unmatched junction bases: 11.

The J gene is TRBJ2-7, the V gene TRBV5-8; 8 positions agree with TRBD1. V trimming: 3 bases; J trimming: 5 bases; junction bases outside the gene matches: 7. The CDR3 covers 14 residues. Per germline, CDR1 SGHTS and CDR2 YDEGEE. Written as DNA, the CDR3 is TGTGCCAGCAGCTCTCAGGGGGCGACGGACGAGCAGTACTTC. Encoded protein: CASSSQGATDEQYF.

This sequence joins TRBV7-2 and TRBJ2-7; D tentatively fits TRBD1 or TRBD2 (5 bases each). V was clipped by 7 bases and J by 0 bases, with 28 bases between them. The CDR3 has 19 amino acids. Germline values: CDR1 SGHTA, CDR2 FQGNSA. DNA for the CDR3: TGTGCCAGCACCCGACCCGGGACGGCCTACGAGCGGAGCTCCTACGAGCAGTACTTC. This translates into CASTRPGTAYERSSYEQYF.

In regard to this clone: One end of the junction is discordant with germline, which a read error may explain. The chain has TRBV27 and TRBJ2-7, with 7 bases lining up with TRBD2. The CDR3 length is 13 residues. Germline CDR1 is MNHEY and CDR2 is SMNVEV (reference sequence). The CDR3 DNA reads TGTGCCGGCAGCCGGGACTATCGCTACGAGCAGTACTTC. Protein: CAGSRDYRYEQYF.

V gene TRBV6-1 combines with J gene TRBJ1-5; D gene ambiguous. This CDR3 has 15 residues. Germline CDR1 and CDR2: MNHNS and SASEGT. Trimming shortened V by 0 bases and J by 3 bases, and 9 bases separated the two germline ends. The CDR3 DNA sequence: TGTGCCAGCAGTGAAGCAGGCGCGATCAATCAGCCCCAGCATTTT. Translated, it gives CASSEAGAINQPQHF.

The chain joins TRBV6-1 to TRBJ1-4; D gene ambiguous. The CDR3 runs to 15 residues. V lost 7 bases and J 7 bases, leaving 19 bases between the germline ends. Germline V gene data show CDR1 as MNHNS and CDR2 as SASEGT. This chain's CDR3 is CASNGREGVGEKLFF. The CDR3 DNA reads TGTGCCAGCAATGGTAGGGAGGGTGTTGGTGAAAAACTGTTTTTT.

This sequence joins TRBV19 and TRBJ1-1; no clear D. The CDR3 length is 13 residues. Germline V gene sequence: CDR1 LNHDA, CDR2 SQIVND (reference sequence). V was shortened by 6 bases and J by 0 bases, with 8 bases between the two germline ends. Written as DNA, the CDR3 is TGTGCCAGTAGGGTCGGACTGAACACTGAAGCTTTCTTT. It translates to CASRVGLNTEAFF.

The V gene is TRBV19, the J gene TRBJ1-2; D gene ambiguous. The CDR3 is 16 residues long. Trimming pared 5 bases from V and 2 bases from J, leaving 18 bases between. The germline V gene encodes CDR1 LNHDA and CDR2 SQIVND (reference sequence). For the CDR3, the DNA is TGTGCCAGTAGTGTCTTTCATTCGGGGTTCAACTATGGCTACACCTTC. Translating gives CASSVFHSGFNYGYTF.

The gene calls are TRBV5-4 and TRBJ1-2; D is possibly TRBD1 (5 bases). Trimming pared 0 bases from V and 4 bases from J, leaving 10 bases between. CDR1 and CDR2 (germline): SGHNT, YYREEE (reference sequence). The CDR3 has 14 amino acids. The chain's CDR3 is CASSLDRMAYGYTF. CDR3 in DNA: TGTGCCAGCAGCTTGGACAGGATGGCCTATGGCTACACCTTC.

The chain links TRBV4-2 to TRBJ2-3; 7 bases agree with TRBD2. The CDR3 covers 14 residues. Germline CDR1 reads LGHNA; CDR2 reads YNFKEQ. V lost 1 base and J lost 6; bases outside the gene matches: 4. CDR3 sequence: CASSQGTRDDTQYF. CDR3 DNA: TGTGCCAGCAGCCAAGGGACTAGAGACGATACGCAGTATTTT.

V and J are TRBV15 and TRBJ2-7, with D unclear. Trimming cost V 1 base and J 2 bases, with 9 bases left between them. The CDR3 is made up of 14 amino acids. The germline V gene encodes CDR1 LNHNV and CDR2 YYDKDF (reference sequence). CDR3 sequence: CATSRGFGTYEQYF. CDR3 nucleotide sequence: TGTGCCACCAGCAGAGGTTTTGGAACCTACGAGCAGTACTTC.

The V gene is TRBV15, the J gene TRBJ1-2, with D unclear. Germline values: CDR1 LNHNV, CDR2 YYDKDF (reference sequence). V lost 1 base and J 4 bases, leaving 13 bases between the germline ends. The CDR3 has 15 residues. The CDR3 DNA reads TGTGCCACCAGCAGAGGGGGATCCCCTTTCTATGGCTACACCTTC. Translation: CATSRGGSPFYGYTF.

The chain joins TRBV5-4 to TRBJ2-7; D gene ambiguous. V was trimmed by 3 bases and J by 1 base, leaving 2 bases between them. The CDR3 length is 11 residues. Germline V gene sequence: CDR1 SGHNT, CDR2 YYREEE (reference sequence). As DNA, the CDR3 is TGTGCCAGCAGCTCTTCCTACGAGCAGTACTTC. Amino acids: CASSSSYEQYF.

The chain couples TRBV19 to TRBJ2-7, with 7 nucleotides matching TRBD1. The V segment lost 6 bases and the J segment 4 bases; nucleotides outside the gene matches: 3. CDR3 size: 12 residues. CDR1 LNHDA and CDR2 SQIVND come from the germline V gene (reference sequence). CDR3 residues: CASSRDRYEQYF. The CDR3 DNA reads as TGTGCCAGTAGCCGGGACAGATACGAGCAGTACTTC.

The CDR3 reads CASSEARGTVGTQYF. For the CDR3, the DNA is TGTGCCAGCAGTGAAGCTCGCGGGACAGTCGGTACGCAGTATTTT. The V and J genes are TRBV6-1 and TRBJ2-3, with D perhaps matching TRBD1 (7 bases). From germline, CDR1 is MNHNS and CDR2 SASEGT. This CDR3 is 15 amino acids long. Deletions cut 0 bases from V and 8 bases from J, with 15 bases between.

The gene calls are TRBV6-1 and TRBJ2-1; no clear D. The CDR3 sequence is 15 residues long. Germline values: CDR1 MNHNS, CDR2 SASEGT. Trimming left V 2 bases short and J 8 bases short, with 16 bases between. The CDR3 sequence: CASSESLPSEHEQFF. The CDR3 DNA sequence: TGTGCCAGCAGTGAATCACTTCCGTCAGAGCATGAGCAGTTCTTC.

The rearrangement uses TRBV18 and TRBJ2-6; 8 bases match TRBD2. This CDR3 is 17 amino acids long. The ends lost 3 bases at V and 0 bases at J; junction bases unmatched: 4. CDR1 is KGHSH and CDR2 is LQKENI in the germline V gene. The DNA for the CDR3 is TGTGCCAGCTCACCGAATAGCGGGATCTCTGGGGCCAACGTCCTGACTTTC. As protein: CASSPNSGISGANVLTF. The whole variable domain, filled in from reference TRBV18 and TRBJ2-6, reads NAGVMQNPRHLVRRRGQEARLRCSPMKGHSHVYWYRQLPEEGLKFMVYLQKENIIDESGMPKERFSAEFPKEGPSILRIQQVVRGDSAAYFCASSPNSGISGANVLTFGAGSRLTVL.

The rearrangement joins TRBV30 to TRBJ2-7; D is uncertain. This CDR3 has 11 amino acids. Germline values: CDR1 GTSNPN, CDR2 SVGIG (reference sequence). Trimming left V 3 bases short and J 1 base short, with 4 bases between. The CDR3: CAWSPSYEQYF. In nucleotides, the CDR3 is TGTGCCTGGAGCCCTTCCTACGAGCAGTACTTC.

This clone was detected only a few times. The gene calls are TRBV5-6 and TRBJ2-7; maybe TRBD2 (6 bases). Germline CDR1 reads SGHDT; CDR2 reads YYEEEE. Deletions cut 1 base from V and 4 bases from J, with 12 bases between. The CDR3 is 14 residues long. CDR3 DNA sequence: TGTGCCAGCAGCTTGAGGCTGAGCGGGTACGAGCAGTACTTC. Its protein product is CASSLRLSGYEQYF.

This clone was seen a handful of times. The chain couples TRBV7-8 to TRBJ2-5, with 11 bases matching TRBD2. Germline values: CDR1 SGHVS, CDR2 FQNEAQ. CDR3 length equals 15 residues. V was pared by 7 bases and J by 2 bases, with 6 bases of the junction left unmatched. The DNA for the CDR3 is TGTGCCAGCAACCAACTAGCGGGGGCACAAGAGACCCAGTACTTC. Its translation is CASNQLAGAQETQYF.

This chain links TRBV7-9 with TRBJ2-3; perhaps D is TRBD1 or TRBD2 (5 bases each). The CDR3 runs to 14 residues. V was pared by 3 bases and J by 4 bases, with 11 bases between. Per the germline V gene, CDR1 is SEHNR and CDR2 is FQNEAQ (reference sequence). DNA for the CDR3: TGTGCCAGCAGCTTTTCAGGGAGTTCAGATACGCAGTATTTT. Its protein product is CASSFSGSSDTQYF. Complete variable domain (other parts from reference TRBV7-9 and TRBJ2-3): DTGVSQNPRHKITKRGQNVTFRCDPISEHNRLYWYRQTLGQGPEFLTYFQNEAQLEKSRLLSDRFSAERPKGSFSTLEIQRTEQGDSAMYLCASSFSGSSDTQYFGPGTRLTVL.

The genes are TRBV27 and TRBJ2-3; TRBD2 matches 7 bases. CDR3 size: 14 residues. CDR1 is MNHEY and CDR2 is SMNVEV in the germline V gene (reference sequence). The V gene end was trimmed by 4 bases and the J gene end by 5 bases; junction bases not matched to a gene: 6. The CDR3 coding sequence is TGTGCCAGCAGTTATCTAGCGGTTAAAGATACGCAGTATTTT. Its protein product is CASSYLAVKDTQYF.

The V and J genes are TRBV11-3 and TRBJ2-1; unclear D gene. This CDR3 is built from 13 residues. Germline V CDR1 and CDR2: SGHNT, YENEEA. The ends were cut back, 1 base at V and 4 bases at J, with 5 bases in the middle. The CDR3 DNA reads as TGTGCCAGCAGCTTAGGACTTTACAATGAGCAGTTCTTC. Translation: CASSLGLYNEQFF. The full variable domain, its missing parts supplied by reference TRBV11-3 and TRBJ2-1, is EAGVVQSPRYKIIEKKQPVAFWCNPISGHNTLYWYLQNLGQGPELLIRYENEEAVDDSQLPKDRFSAERLKGVDSTLKIQPAELGDSAVYLCASSLGLYNEQFFGPGTRLTVL.

CDR3 nucleotides: TGTGCCAGTAGTAGGATGGGACTAGCGGGAGGGTACAATGAGCAGTTCTTC. This gives the protein CASSRMGLAGGYNEQFF. The J gene is TRBJ2-1, the V gene TRBV19, with 16 positions matching TRBD2. Germline assignment: CDR1 LNHDA and CDR2 SQIVND (reference sequence). V was clipped by 4 bases and J by 4 bases; unmatched bases: 4. This CDR3 contains 17 residues.